The sequence of this TCR beta chain was determined in a study of CD8+CD57+ T cells in acquired aplastic anemia. Study findings and constraints: CD8+ Simpson's diversity in patients was not significantly different from that in controls. Overlap between patients and controls comprised twenty-nine CD8+ CDR3 sequences.

Germline CDR1 LNHNV, CDR2 YYDKDF (reference sequence). The CDR3 is made up of 16 amino acids. About this clonotype: What it recognizes is unknown. Germline is not matched at one junction end, which may reflect a read error.

The TCR beta profiling, which covered VDJ combination and CDR3 sequence, was carried out using genomic DNA as the template. Each CDR3 protein gets one entry after TCRdb re-called the reads with MiXCR. In the table there are 160,000 or so distinct CDR3 sequences, about 64% of which are singletons. The sequenced patients had an expansion of CD8+CD57+ cells seen by flow cytometry. By the time of blood sampling, patients had still received no therapy. This TCR was recovered from a human donor with aplastic anemia. The chain employs TRBV15 and TRBJ2-6; D is tentatively TRBD1 or TRBD2 (5 bases each). The sequencing input was sorted CD4+, CD8+, or CD8+CD57+ T cells (not recorded which) from PBMCs. CDR3 DNA: TGTGCCGCCAGCAGGGACGGTACCTCTGGGGCCAACGTCCTGACTTTC. Translating it yields CAASRDGTSGANVLTF.